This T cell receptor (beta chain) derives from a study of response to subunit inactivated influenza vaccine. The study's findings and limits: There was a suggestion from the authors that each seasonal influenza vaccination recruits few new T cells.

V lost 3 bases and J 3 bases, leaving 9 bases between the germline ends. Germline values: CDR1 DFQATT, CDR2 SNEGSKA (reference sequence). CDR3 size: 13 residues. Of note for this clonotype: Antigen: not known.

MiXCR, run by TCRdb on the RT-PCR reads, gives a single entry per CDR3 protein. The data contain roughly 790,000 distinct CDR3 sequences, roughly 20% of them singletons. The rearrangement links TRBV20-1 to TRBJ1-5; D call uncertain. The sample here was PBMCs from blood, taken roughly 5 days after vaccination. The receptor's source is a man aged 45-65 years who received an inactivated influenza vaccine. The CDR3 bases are TGCAGTGCTAGGGGCCTTCCCAATCAGCCCCAGCATTTT. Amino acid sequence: CSARGLPNQPQHF.